This T cell receptor beta chain was captured in a study of cytomegalovirus exposure and HLA in healthy donors. V gave up 4 bases and J gave up 1 base; unmatched junction bases: 6. Germline loops: CDR1 GTSNPN, CDR2 SVGIG (reference sequence). The CDR3 length is 15 residues. This clone appeared a few times. The PCR employed 60 Vbeta primers together with 13 Jbeta primers. Assay: immunoSEQ multiplex PCR; the TCRdb copy retains only in-frame clones and omits some. The table lists approximately 200,000 clones, over 75% of them singletons. The clonotype originates from a man younger than 30 in good health and CMV-seronegative. The chain carries TRBV30 and TRBJ2-3; the match to TRBD2 covers 9 bases. Sequencing input: PBMCs. The CDR3 loop is CAWTVPSGGTDTQYF. DNA for the CDR3: TGTGCCTGGACCGTCCCTAGCGGGGGCACAGATACGCAGTATTTT.